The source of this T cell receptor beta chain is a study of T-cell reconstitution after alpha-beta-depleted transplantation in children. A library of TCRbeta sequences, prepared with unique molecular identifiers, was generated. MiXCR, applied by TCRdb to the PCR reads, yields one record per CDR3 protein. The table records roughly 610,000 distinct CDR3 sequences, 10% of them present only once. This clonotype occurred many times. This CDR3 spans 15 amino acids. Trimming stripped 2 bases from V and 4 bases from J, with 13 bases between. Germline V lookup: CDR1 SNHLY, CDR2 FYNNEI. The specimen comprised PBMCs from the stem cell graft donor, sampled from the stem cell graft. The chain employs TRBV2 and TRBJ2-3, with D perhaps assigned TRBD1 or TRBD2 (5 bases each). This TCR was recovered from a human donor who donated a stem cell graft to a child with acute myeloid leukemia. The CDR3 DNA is TGTGCCAGCAGTGAAATGTGGGGGACCTCAGATACGCAGTATTTT. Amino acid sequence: CASSEMWGTSDTQYF.